This T cell receptor beta chain originates from a study of graft-versus-host responses after intestinal transplantation. About this clone itself: Its antigen is still unknown.

Data came from immunoSEQ multiplex PCR; TCRdb stores just in-frame clones and leaves some out. Found here are roughly 120,000 clones, 90% to 95% of them singletons; the top ten hold 0.4% to 0.65%. Sequenced here: unstimulated CD8+ T cells sorted from spleen or lymph node cells, sampled before intestinal transplant. The clonotype was recovered from a human donor who received an intestinal transplant.

In nucleotides, the CDR3 is TGTGCCAGCAGTGAAACAGGGCCGCCCGGGGAGCTGTTTTTT. Translated, it gives CASSETGPPGELFF. This rearrangement joins TRBV2 to TRBJ2-2, with a tentative D call TRBD1 (6 bases). Trimming pared 2 bases from V and 6 bases from J, leaving 10 bases between. Germline loops: CDR1 SNHLY, CDR2 FYNNEI. CDR3 length: 14 residues.